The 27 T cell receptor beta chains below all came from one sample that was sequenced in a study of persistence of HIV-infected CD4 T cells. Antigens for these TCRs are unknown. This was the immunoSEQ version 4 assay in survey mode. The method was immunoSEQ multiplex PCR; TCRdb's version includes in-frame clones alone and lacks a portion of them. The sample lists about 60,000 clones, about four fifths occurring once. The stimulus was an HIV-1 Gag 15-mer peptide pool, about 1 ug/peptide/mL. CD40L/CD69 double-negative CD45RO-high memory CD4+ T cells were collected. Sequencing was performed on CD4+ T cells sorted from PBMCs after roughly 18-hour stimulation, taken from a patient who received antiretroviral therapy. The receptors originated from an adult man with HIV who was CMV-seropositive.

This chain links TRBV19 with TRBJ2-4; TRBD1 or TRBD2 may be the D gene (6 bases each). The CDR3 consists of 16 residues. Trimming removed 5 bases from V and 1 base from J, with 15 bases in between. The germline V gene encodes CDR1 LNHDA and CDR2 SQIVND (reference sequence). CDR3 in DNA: TGTGCCAGTAGTGGTGAGGGGGGTCTGGCCAAAAACATTCAGTACTTC. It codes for CASSGEGGLAKNIQYF.

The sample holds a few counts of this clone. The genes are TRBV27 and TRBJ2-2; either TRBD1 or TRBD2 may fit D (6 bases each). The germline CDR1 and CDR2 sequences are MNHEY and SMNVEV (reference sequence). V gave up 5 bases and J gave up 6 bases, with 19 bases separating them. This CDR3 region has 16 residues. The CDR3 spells CASSGPRGEGAGELFF. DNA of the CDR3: TGTGCCAGCAGTGGCCCGAGGGGGGAAGGGGCCGGGGAGCTGTTTTTT.

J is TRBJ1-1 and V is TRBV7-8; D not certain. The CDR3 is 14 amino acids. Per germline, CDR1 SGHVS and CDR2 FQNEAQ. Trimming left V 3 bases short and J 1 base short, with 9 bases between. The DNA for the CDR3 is TGTGCCAGCAGCTTCAGTTGGAGGAACACTGAAGCTTTCTTT. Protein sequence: CASSFSWRNTEAFF.

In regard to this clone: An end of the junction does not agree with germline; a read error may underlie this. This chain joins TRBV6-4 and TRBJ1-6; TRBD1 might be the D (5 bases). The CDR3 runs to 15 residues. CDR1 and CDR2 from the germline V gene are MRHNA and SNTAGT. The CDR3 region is CASSAGTSNNSPLHF. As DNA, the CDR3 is TGTGCCAGCAGCGCCGGGACCTCCAATAATTCACCCCTCCACTTT.

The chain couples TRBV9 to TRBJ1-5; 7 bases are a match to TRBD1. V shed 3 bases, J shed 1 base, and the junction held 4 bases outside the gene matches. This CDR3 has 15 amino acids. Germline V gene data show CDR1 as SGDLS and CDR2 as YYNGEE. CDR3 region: CASSAGGSSNQPQHF. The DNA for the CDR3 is TGTGCCAGCAGCGCAGGGGGGTCAAGCAATCAGCCCCAGCATTTT. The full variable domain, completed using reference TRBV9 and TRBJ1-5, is DSGVTQTPKHLITATGQRVTLRCSPRSGDLSVYWYQQSLDQGLQFLIQYYNGEERAKGNILERFSAQQFPDLHSELNLSSLELGDSALYFCASSAGGSSNQPQHFGDGTRLSIL.

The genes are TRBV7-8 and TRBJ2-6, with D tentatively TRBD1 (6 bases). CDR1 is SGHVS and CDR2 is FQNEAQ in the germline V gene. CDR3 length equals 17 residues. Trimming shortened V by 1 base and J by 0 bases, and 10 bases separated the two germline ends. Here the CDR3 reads CASSLGTAFSGANVLTF. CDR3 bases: TGTGCCAGCAGCTTAGGGACAGCTTTCTCTGGGGCCAACGTCCTGACTTTC.

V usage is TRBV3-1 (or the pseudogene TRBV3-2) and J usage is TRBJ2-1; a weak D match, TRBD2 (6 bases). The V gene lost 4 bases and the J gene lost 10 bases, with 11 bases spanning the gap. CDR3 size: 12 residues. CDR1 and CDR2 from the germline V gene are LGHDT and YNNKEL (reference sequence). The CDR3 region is CASSPLGREQFF. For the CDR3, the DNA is TGTGCCAGCAGCCCCCTCGGGAGAGAGCAGTTCTTC.

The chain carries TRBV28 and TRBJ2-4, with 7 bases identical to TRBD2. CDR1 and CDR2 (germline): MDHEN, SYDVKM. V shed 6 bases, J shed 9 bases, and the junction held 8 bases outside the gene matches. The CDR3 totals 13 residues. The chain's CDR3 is CASSLLGGSIQYF. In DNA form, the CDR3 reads TGTGCCAGCAGCCTCCTGGGGGGGAGCATTCAGTACTTC.

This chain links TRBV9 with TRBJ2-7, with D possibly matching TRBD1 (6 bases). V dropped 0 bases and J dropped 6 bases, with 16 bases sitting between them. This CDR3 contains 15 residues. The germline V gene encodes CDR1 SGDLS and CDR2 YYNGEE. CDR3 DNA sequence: TGTGCCAGCAGCGTAGGCTGGGGGCCCGAAAGCGAGCAGTACTTC. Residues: CASSVGWGPESEQYF.

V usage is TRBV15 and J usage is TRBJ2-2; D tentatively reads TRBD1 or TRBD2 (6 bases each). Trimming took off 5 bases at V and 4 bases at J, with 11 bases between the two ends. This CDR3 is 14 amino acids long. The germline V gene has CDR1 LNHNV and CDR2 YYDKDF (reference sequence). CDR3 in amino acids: CATSSEGVTGELFF. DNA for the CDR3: TGTGCCACCAGCTCGGAGGGGGTCACCGGGGAGCTGTTTTTT.

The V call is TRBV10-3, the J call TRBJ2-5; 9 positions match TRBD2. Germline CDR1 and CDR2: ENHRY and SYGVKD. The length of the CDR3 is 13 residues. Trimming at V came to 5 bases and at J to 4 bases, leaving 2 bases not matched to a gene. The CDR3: CAISSSGVETQYF. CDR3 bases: TGTGCCATCAGTTCTAGCGGGGTAGAGACCCAGTACTTC.

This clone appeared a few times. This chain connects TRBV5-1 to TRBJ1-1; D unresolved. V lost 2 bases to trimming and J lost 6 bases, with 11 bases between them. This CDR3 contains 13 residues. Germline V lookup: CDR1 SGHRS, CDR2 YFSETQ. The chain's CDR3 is CASSFLQQAEAFF. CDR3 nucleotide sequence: TGCGCCAGCAGCTTCCTGCAGCAGGCTGAAGCTTTCTTT.

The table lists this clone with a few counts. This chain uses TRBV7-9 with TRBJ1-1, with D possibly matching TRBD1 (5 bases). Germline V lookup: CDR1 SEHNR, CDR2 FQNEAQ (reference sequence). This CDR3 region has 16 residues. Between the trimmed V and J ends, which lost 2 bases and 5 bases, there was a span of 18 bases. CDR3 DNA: TGTGCCAGCAGCTTAATCGGCGCCGGGGGGGAGACTGAAGCTTTCTTT. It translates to CASSLIGAGGETEAFF.

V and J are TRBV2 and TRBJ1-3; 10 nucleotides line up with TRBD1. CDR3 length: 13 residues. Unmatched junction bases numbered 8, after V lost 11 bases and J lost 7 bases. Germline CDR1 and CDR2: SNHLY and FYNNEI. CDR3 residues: CASSGTGANTIYF. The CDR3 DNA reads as TGTGCCTCCTCCGGGACAGGGGCTAACACCATATATTTT.

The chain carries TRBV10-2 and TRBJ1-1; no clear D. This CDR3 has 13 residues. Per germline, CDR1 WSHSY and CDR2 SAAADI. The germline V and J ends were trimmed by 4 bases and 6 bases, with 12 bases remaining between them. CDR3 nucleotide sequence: TGCGCCAGCAGTGTCTCTCGGTACGCTGAAGCTTTCTTT. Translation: CASSVSRYAEAFF.

Written as DNA, the CDR3 is TGTGCCAGCTCACATGAGAGAACCCAGGGTGCGAGCAATCAGCCCCAGCATTTT. This codes for CASSHERTQGASNQPQHF. This sequence joins TRBV18 and TRBJ1-5; tentatively, D is TRBD1 (5 bases). Germline CDR1 reads KGHSH; CDR2 reads LQKENI. The CDR3 covers 18 residues. Between the trimmed V and J ends, which lost 4 bases and 1 base, there was a span of 20 bases.

CDR3 region: CASSLGLEQLGNEQFF. CDR3 in DNA: TGTGCCAGCAGCCTCGGTTTAGAGCAGTTAGGCAATGAGCAGTTCTTC. This chain uses TRBV3-1 (or the pseudogene TRBV3-2) with TRBJ2-1; D remains unclear. Germline V lookup: CDR1 LGHDT, CDR2 YNNKEL (reference sequence). The CDR3 sequence is 16 residues long. Trimming shortened V by 4 bases and J by 6 bases, and 19 bases separated the two germline ends.

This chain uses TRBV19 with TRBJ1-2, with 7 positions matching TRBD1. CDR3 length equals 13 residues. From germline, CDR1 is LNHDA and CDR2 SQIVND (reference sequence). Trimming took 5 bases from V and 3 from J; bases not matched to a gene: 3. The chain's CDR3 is CASSSQGDYGYTF. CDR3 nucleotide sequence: TGTGCCAGTAGTTCCCAGGGGGACTATGGCTACACCTTC.

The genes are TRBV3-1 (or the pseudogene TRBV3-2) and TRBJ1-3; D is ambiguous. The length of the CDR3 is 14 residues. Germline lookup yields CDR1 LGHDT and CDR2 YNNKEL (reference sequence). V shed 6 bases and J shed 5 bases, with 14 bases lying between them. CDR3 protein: CASSPSRSRNTIYF. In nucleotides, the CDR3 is TGTGCCAGCAGTCCCTCCCGGTCCCGAAACACCATATATTTT.

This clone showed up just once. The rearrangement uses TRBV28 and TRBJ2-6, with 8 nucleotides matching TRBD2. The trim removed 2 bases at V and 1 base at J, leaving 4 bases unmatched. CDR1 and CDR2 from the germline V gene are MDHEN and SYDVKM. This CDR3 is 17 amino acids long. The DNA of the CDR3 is TGTGCCAGCAGTTTAGCTACGGGGGGGTCTGGGGCCAACGTCCTGACTTTC. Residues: CASSLATGGSGANVLTF.

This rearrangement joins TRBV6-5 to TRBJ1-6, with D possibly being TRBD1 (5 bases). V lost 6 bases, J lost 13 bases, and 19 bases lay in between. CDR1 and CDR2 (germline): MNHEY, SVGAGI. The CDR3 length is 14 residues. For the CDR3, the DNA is TGTGCCAGCAGCCGGGACGCGGGACTCGTCCCCCTCCACTTT. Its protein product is CASSRDAGLVPLHF.

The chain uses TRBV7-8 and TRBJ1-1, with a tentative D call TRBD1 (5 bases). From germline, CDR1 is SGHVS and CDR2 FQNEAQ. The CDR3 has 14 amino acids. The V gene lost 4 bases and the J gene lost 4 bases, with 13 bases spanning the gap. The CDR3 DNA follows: TGTGCCAGCAGCTCAGGCTTCGGGGGCACTGAAGCTTTCTTT. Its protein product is CASSSGFGGTEAFF. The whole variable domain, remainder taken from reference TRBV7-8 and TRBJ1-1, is GAGVSQSPRYKVAKRGQDVALRCDPISGHVSLFWYQQALGQGPEFLTYFQNEAQLDKSGLPSDRFFAERPEGSVSTLKIQRTQQEDSAVYLCASSSGFGGTEAFFGQGTRLTVV.

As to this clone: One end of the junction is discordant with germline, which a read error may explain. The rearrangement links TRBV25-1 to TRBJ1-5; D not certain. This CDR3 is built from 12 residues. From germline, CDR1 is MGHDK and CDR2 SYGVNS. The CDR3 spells CASTEGNQPQHF. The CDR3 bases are TGTGCCAGCACTGAAGGCAATCAGCCCCAGCATTTT. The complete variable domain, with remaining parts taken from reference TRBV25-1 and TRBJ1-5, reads EADIYQTPRYLVIGTGKKITLECSQTMGHDKMYWYQQDPGMELHLIHYSYGVNSTEKGDLSSESTVSRIRTEHFPLTLESARPSHTSQYLCASTEGNQPQHFGDGTRLSIL.

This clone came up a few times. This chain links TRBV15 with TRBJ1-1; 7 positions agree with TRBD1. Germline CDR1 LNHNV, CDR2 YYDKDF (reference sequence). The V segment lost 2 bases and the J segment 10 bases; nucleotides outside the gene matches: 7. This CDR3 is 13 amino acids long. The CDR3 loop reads CATSRPDRVGAFF. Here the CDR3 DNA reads TGTGCCACCAGCAGACCTGACAGGGTGGGAGCTTTCTTT.

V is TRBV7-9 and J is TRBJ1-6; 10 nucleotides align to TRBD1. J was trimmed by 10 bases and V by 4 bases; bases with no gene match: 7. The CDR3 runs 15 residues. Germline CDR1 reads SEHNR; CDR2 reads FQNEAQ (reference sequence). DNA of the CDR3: TGTGCCAGCAGCTCGACAGGGGGCGCAAGGTCACCCCTCCACTTT. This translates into CASSSTGGARSPLHF.

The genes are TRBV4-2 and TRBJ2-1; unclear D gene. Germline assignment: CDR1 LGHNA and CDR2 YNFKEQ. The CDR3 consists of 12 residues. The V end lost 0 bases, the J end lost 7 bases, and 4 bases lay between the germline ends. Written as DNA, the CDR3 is TGTGCCAGCAGCCAAGATGGGAATGAGCAGTTCTTC. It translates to CASSQDGNEQFF.

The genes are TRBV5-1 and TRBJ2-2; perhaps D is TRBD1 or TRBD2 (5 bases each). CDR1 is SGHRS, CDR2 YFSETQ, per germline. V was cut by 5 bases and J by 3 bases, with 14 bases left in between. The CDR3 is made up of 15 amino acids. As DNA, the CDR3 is TGCGCCAGCAGGGGGGTAGTCAAAGACACCGGGGAGCTGTTTTTT. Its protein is CASRGVVKDTGELFF.